This is a list of T cell receptor beta chains from one sample in a study of blood T cell repertoires in COVID-19. Only in-frame clones appear in the TCRdb table, and some are missing; sequencing was by immunoSEQ multiplex PCR. Counted here are about 200,000 clones, more than 70% occurring once; the ten biggest clones make up under 2%. Sequenced: peripheral blood. These TCRs come from a man aged 18 to 30 with active or convalescent COVID-19. Both conserved end residues are part of each CDR3. D genes are given only for firm matches. Part of the rows lack a size; the others show once, few, many or a class for expanded clones.

V gene	J gene	clone size	D gene	CDR3 DNA	CDR3 protein
TRBV19	TRBJ1-5	NA	TRBD1	TGTGCCAGTAGCTCCGGACAGGACTATCAGCCCCAGCATTTT	CASSSGQDYQPQHF
TRBV5-6	TRBJ1-4	NA	NA	TGTGCCAGCAGCTTGGAGGGGCTTGCAACTAATGAAAAACTGTTTTTT	CASSLEGLATNEKLFF
TRBV30	TRBJ2-7	NA	TRBD2	TGTGCCTGGAGCCGGCGGTCTAGCGGGAGTTACGAGCAGTACTTC	CAWSRRSSGSYEQYF
TRBV19	TRBJ2-3	NA	TRBD1	TGTGCCAGTAGGGACAGGGGGCAGGGAGATACGCAGTATTTT	CASRDRGQGDTQYF
TRBV7-5	TRBJ2-5	once	NA	TGTGCCAGAAGCCTACTGACAGGGGAGTACCAAGAGACCCAGTACTTC	CARSLLTGEYQETQYF
TRBV2	TRBJ1-4	NA	TRBD1	TGTGCCAGCACCGAGGGACAGGGAGGGGAAAAACTGTTTTTT	CASTEGQGGEKLFF
TRBV19	TRBJ1-1	few	NA	TGTGCCAGCGATGGGACACTCTGGGGCACTGAAGCTTTCTTT	CASDGTLWGTEAFF
TRBV11-2	TRBJ1-4	NA	NA	TGTGCCAGCAGTAGGGGAACAGGGGAAAAACTGTTTTTT	CASSRGTGEKLFF
TRBV7-2	TRBJ1-3	NA	NA	TGTGCCAGCAGCTTAAAACAGGAAGGAAACACCATATATTTT	CASSLKQEGNTIYF
TRBV5-3	TRBJ1-1	few	TRBD1	TGTGCCAGAAGCAAAGGGGACAGCACGAACACTGAAGCTTTCTTT	CARSKGDSTNTEAFF
TRBV30	TRBJ1-1	NA	NA	TGTGCCTGGACCGGAGACACTGAAGCTTTCTTT	CAWTGDTEAFF
TRBV5-1	TRBJ2-7	few	TRBD2	TGCGCCAGCAGCTTGGGCTCTAGCGGGATAGGGTACGAGCAGTACTTC	CASSLGSSGIGYEQYF
TRBV24-1	TRBJ2-3	NA	NA	TGTGCCACCAGTTCTACTACAGATACGCAGTATTTT	CATSSTTDTQYF
TRBV15	TRBJ1-1	NA	NA	TGTGCCACCAGCTACCGCGGCTTTTCTTCTCTTAGGGGGAACACTGAAGCTTTCTTT	CATSYRGFSSLRGNTEAFF
TRBV9	TRBJ1-3	NA	NA	TGTGCCAGCAGCGAGCGGACGGTTGGAAACACCATATATTTT	CASSERTVGNTIYF
TRBV11-1	TRBJ1-1	NA	TRBD1	TGTGCCAGCAGCCTCCCGGGACAGGGGGTTGGAGCTTTCTTT	CASSLPGQGVGAFF
TRBV30	TRBJ1-1	NA	NA	TGTGCCCTACTGTGGAACACTGAAGCTTTCTTT	CALLWNTEAFF
TRBV27	TRBJ1-1	once	NA	TGTGCCAGTGCTGATGGGCCTATGAACACTGAAGCTTTCTTT	CASADGPMNTEAFF
TRBV19	TRBJ2-5	NA	TRBD2	TGTGCCAGTAGTATAGGAACTAGCGGGGGGGCTTCAGTGGAGATCCAGTACTTC	CASSIGTSGGASVEIQYF
TRBV21-1	TRBJ1-5	NA	NA	TGTGCCAGCAGCAAAGTTGGGACAGGGGGTCAGCCCCAGCATTTT	CASSKVGTGGQPQHF
TRBV18	TRBJ1-4	NA	NA	TGTGCCAGCTCCCGGCCCCGACAGGTGGTTAGTGAAAAACTGTTTTTT	CASSRPRQVVSEKLFF
TRBV6-5	TRBJ1-1	NA	NA	TGTGCCAGCAGTCCGTCCTTAGCAGGGTTTAATGCTTTCTTT	CASSPSLAGFNAFF
TRBV10-3	TRBJ1-2	NA	TRBD1	TGTGCCATCAGTGACTCGGGACAGGGACTCTATGGCTACACCTTC	CAISDSGQGLYGYTF
TRBV29-1	TRBJ2-2	NA	NA	TGCAGCGCAGGACAATCCGGGGAGCTGTTTTTT	CSAGQSGELFF
TRBV27	TRBJ1-2	NA	NA	TGTGCCAGCACCGCCCCGGGGGGCGGCTACACCTTC	CASTAPGGGYTF
TRBV19	TRBJ1-1	NA	NA	TGTGCCAGTAGTATGGGGGGGAACACTGAAGCTTTCTTT	CASSMGGNTEAFF
TRBV6-2/TRBV6-3	TRBJ2-1	NA	TRBD2	TGTGCCAGCAGTTACTCGATGAGCGGGGGAGGCCTCCATGAGCAGTTCTTC	CASSYSMSGGGLHEQFF
TRBV7-2	TRBJ2-7	NA	TRBD2	TGTGCCAGCAGCTTAGAAGGCGGGGGTTACGAGCAGTACTTC	CASSLEGGGYEQYF
TRBV2	TRBJ1-2	NA	NA	TGTGCCAGCAGTGAGCAAACAGGGTGGGACTATGGCTACACCTTC	CASSEQTGWDYGYTF
TRBV11-2	TRBJ2-1	NA	NA	TGTGCCAGCAGCCCCATTATGGCGGGAACCCTTATCCGGTACAATGAGCAGTTCTTC	CASSPIMAGTLIRYNEQFF
TRBV12-3/TRBV12-4	TRBJ1-1	NA	NA	TGTGCCAGCAGTTTTGAGGAGCACACTGAAGCTTTCTTT	CASSFEEHTEAFF
TRBV7-9	TRBJ1-5	NA	TRBD1	TGTGCCGGCAGCCCGGGACAGGGCAATCAGCCCCAGCATTTT	CAGSPGQGNQPQHF
TRBV5-1	TRBJ2-2	NA	TRBD2	TGCGCCAGCAGCTTTAGCGGGTCGGACACCGGGGAGCTGTTTTTT	CASSFSGSDTGELFF
TRBV4-1	TRBJ2-7	NA	NA	TGCGCCAGCAGCCAAGATTCGTTTGGGGACACCTTCTACGAGCAGTACTTC	CASSQDSFGDTFYEQYF
TRBV7-8	TRBJ2-7	NA	TRBD1	TGTGCCAGCAGCCTCGCAGGGGGTCTAATCTACGAGCAGTACTTC	CASSLAGGLIYEQYF
TRBV5-1	TRBJ1-1	NA	TRBD1	TGCGCCAGCAGCTTACAGGGGCGGGGCACTGAAGCTTTCTTT	CASSLQGRGTEAFF
TRBV2	TRBJ2-1	once	TRBD1	TGTGCCAGCGGCGATCAGGGGGTTGAGAATGAGCAGTTCTTC	CASGDQGVENEQFF
TRBV7-2	TRBJ2-1	NA	TRBD2	TGTGCCAGCAGCTTTAGCGGGAGGAGTACAGATGAGCAGTTCTTC	CASSFSGRSTDEQFF
TRBV29-1	TRBJ2-2	NA	NA	TGCAGCGTTCAAGAGACAGTACCCACCGGGGAGCTGTTTTTT	CSVQETVPTGELFF
TRBV5-1	TRBJ2-3	NA	TRBD1	TGCGCCAGCAGCCCAACGGGACAGGCCACAGATACGCAGTATTTT	CASSPTGQATDTQYF
TRBV27	TRBJ1-2	NA	TRBD1	TGTGCCAGCGCGATAGGGGGACAGGGCGTCTATGGCTACACCTTC	CASAIGGQGVYGYTF
TRBV7-2	TRBJ1-2	NA	NA	TGTGCCAGCAGCTTCCCTCGAAGGGGCTATGGCTACACCTTC	CASSFPRRGYGYTF
TRBV15	TRBJ1-2	NA	NA	TGTGCCACCAGCAGAGATACGGGTGTTTCCTTTGGCTACACCTTC	CATSRDTGVSFGYTF
TRBV3-1/TRBV3-2	TRBJ2-3	NA	TRBD2	TGTGCCAGCAGCCAAGATGGAAGCGGGGTCACAGATACGCAGTATTTT	CASSQDGSGVTDTQYF
TRBV10-2	TRBJ1-4	NA	NA	TGCGCCAGCAGTGAGTCGACAGCTGCTAATGAAAAACTGTTTTTT	CASSESTAANEKLFF
TRBV2	TRBJ1-2	NA	NA	TGTGCCAGCATGCGGGGCAGGGTTGATGGCTACACCTTC	CASMRGRVDGYTF
TRBV6-5	TRBJ2-5	few	NA	TGTGCCAGCAGCCCCCGGGCTAGCAGGGAGACCCAGTACTTC	CASSPRASRETQYF
TRBV11-2	TRBJ2-7	NA	NA	TGTGCCAGCAGCTACTCACCCCCGACTCGCGGGGTATACGAGCAGTACTTC	CASSYSPPTRGVYEQYF
TRBV9	TRBJ1-6	NA	TRBD1	TGTGCCAGCAGCCCAGACCCGGGACAGGACGCGAGCTCCTATAATTCACCCCTCCACTTT	CASSPDPGQDASSYNSPLHF
TRBV7-2	TRBJ2-2	NA	NA	TGTGCCAGCAGCTTTAACGGTAACACCGGGGAGCTGTTTTTT	CASSFNGNTGELFF